This record concerns one TCR beta chain sequence. The target antigen is unknown. Some clones are missing from TCRdb's copy, which holds only in-frame ones; the method was immunoSEQ multiplex PCR. The data hold approximately 130,000 clones, with roughly nine tenths observed a single time. Germline V gives CDR1 SEHNR, CDR2 FQNEAQ (reference sequence). Trimming cost V 3 bases and J 5 bases, with 8 bases left between them. The length of the CDR3 is 12 residues. These data are taken from a study of graft-versus-host responses after intestinal transplantation. The V and J genes are TRBV7-9 and TRBJ2-7, with a weak D call TRBD2 (6 bases). This specimen consisted of unstimulated CD4+ T cells sorted from spleen or lymph node cells, obtained before intestinal transplant. The TCR comes from a human donor who received an intestinal transplant. In DNA form, the CDR3 reads TGTGCCAGCAGCTTGGGACTCCACGAGCAGTACTTC. Amino acids: CASSLGLHEQYF.